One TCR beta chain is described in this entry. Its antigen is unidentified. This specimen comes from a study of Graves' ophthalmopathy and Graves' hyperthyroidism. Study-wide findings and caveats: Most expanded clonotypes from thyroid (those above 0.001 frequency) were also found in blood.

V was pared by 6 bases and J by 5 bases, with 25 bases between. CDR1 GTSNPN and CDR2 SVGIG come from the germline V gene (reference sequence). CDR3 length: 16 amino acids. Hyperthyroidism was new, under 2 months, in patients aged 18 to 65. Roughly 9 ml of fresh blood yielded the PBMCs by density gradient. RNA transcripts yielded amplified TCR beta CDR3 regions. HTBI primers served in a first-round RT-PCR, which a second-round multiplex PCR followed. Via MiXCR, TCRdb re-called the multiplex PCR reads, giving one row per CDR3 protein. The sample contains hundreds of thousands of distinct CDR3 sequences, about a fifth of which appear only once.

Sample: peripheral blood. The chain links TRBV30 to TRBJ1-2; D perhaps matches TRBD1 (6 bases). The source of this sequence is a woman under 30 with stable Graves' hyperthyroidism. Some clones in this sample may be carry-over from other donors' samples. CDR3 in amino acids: CACLPLTGRSPYGYTF. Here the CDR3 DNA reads TGTGCCTGCCTTCCTCTTACAGGGAGATCCCCTTATGGCTACACCTTC.